These 8 T cell receptor beta chains came from one sample sequenced in a study of T cells in Graves' hyperthyroidism and ophthalmopathy. TCR beta CDR3 region amplification was performed from RNA transcripts. An initial round of RT-PCR targeting the TCR CDR3 relied on the HTBI primer set. Using its own MiXCR run on the multiplex PCR reads, TCRdb lists one record per CDR3 protein. The table has around 240,000 distinct CDR3 sequences, roughly 15% seen once; the top ten hold about 14%. The material sequenced was blood. These receptors all stem from a woman aged 40 to 50 with Graves' hyperthyroidism that later progressed to Graves' ophthalmopathy.

The V call is TRBV20-1, the J call TRBJ1-1; D unresolved. This CDR3 comprises 15 residues. V dropped 5 bases and J dropped 0 bases, with 16 bases sitting between them. CDR1 is DFQATT and CDR2 is SNEGSKA in the germline V gene (reference sequence). The CDR3 DNA follows: TGCAGTGCTGGCGCGGCAGAACGTTTGAACACTGAAGCTTTCTTT. Translation: CSAGAAERLNTEAFF.

At least ten counts were recorded for this clonotype. This chain links TRBV11-2 with TRBJ1-5; D not resolved. This CDR3 has 16 residues. V dropped 1 base and J dropped 2 bases, with 12 bases sitting between them. Germline values: CDR1 SGHAT, CDR2 FQNNGV. CDR3 DNA: TGTGCCAGCAGCTTAGGAGTAGGAGGCGGCAATCAGCCCCAGCATTTT. It translates to CASSLGVGGGNQPQHF.

Ten or more counts support this clonotype. The chain is built from TRBV28 and TRBJ2-2, with a tentative D call TRBD2 (5 bases). The germline V and J ends were trimmed by 3 bases and 4 bases, with 12 bases remaining between them. The CDR3 sequence is 15 residues long. The germline V gene encodes CDR1 MDHEN and CDR2 SYDVKM. The CDR3 region is CASSFAGKGTGELFF. CDR3 sequence (DNA): TGTGCCAGCAGTTTTGCGGGTAAAGGCACCGGGGAGCTGTTTTTT.

In this sample, this clonotype turned up many times. This chain joins TRBV28 and TRBJ2-7; 8 positions match TRBD2. The junction had 7 bases not matched to a gene; V was cut back by 6 bases and J by 0 bases. Germline-derived CDR1 and CDR2 are MDHEN and SYDVKM. CDR3 size: 15 residues. In nucleotides, the CDR3 is TGTGCCAGCAGGCCCGGGGGGGCGGGCTCCTACGAGCAGTACTTC. Translated, it gives CASRPGGAGSYEQYF.

The CDR3 DNA follows: TGTGCCAGCTCACCAATCCAGGGAGTGGACACCGGGGAGCTGTTTTTT. It translates to CASSPIQGVDTGELFF. The gene calls are TRBV18 and TRBJ2-2, with D perhaps matching TRBD1 or TRBD2 (5 bases each). The CDR3 loop spans 16 amino acids. The germline V gene has CDR1 KGHSH and CDR2 LQKENI. Trimming left V 2 bases short and J 3 bases short, with 13 bases between.

A word on this clonotype: This may be a read error: a much more frequent sequence differs by one nucleotide. The chain employs TRBV20-1 and TRBJ1-5; D remains unclear. CDR3 length: 15 amino acids. From germline, CDR1 is DFQATT and CDR2 SNEGSKA (reference sequence). The CDR3 reads CSAKTHLLGNQPQQF. The CDR3 region has the DNA TGCAGTGCCAAAACTCACCTCTTAGGGAATCAGCCCCAGCAATTT.

This clonotype was seen repeatedly, ten times or more. The chain employs TRBV9 and TRBJ1-1, with 7 positions matching TRBD1. Germline V gene sequence: CDR1 SGDLS, CDR2 YYNGEE. The CDR3 totals 13 residues. V gave up 4 bases and J gave up 5 bases; unmatched junction bases: 5. The CDR3 reads CASSIQGRTEAFF. CDR3 in DNA: TGTGCCAGCAGCATACAGGGGAGGACTGAAGCTTTCTTT.

In its sample, this clonotype was seen many times. The chain is built from TRBV24-1 and TRBJ2-6; 7 bases map to TRBD1. The CDR3 is 18 amino acids. V trimming: 3 bases; J trimming: 3 bases; junction bases outside the gene matches: 10. The germline CDR1 and CDR2 sequences are KGHDR and SFDVKD. The CDR3 sequence: CATSDVNRGSGGANVLTF. The CDR3 region has the DNA TGTGCCACCAGTGATGTGAACAGGGGTTCTGGTGGGGCCAACGTCCTGACTTTC.